The 23 T cell receptor beta chains in this list originate from one sample, sequenced in a study of T cell repertoires in cytomegalovirus infection. From the reads, TCRdb called clonotypes with MiXCR, one entry per CDR3 protein. Of some 150,000 distinct CDR3 sequences in the sample, 23% were seen once. Sequenced material: PBMCs. These receptors were taken from a human donor in good health (CMV status not recorded). Some clones in this sample may be carry-over from other donors' samples.

In the case of this clonotype: One base away lies a much larger clone, so this may be a sequencing read error. This sequence joins TRBV7-2 and TRBJ2-5; the match to TRBD2 covers 9 bases. Germline CDR1 is SGHTA and CDR2 is FQGNSA. This CDR3 spans 15 amino acids. V trimming: 2 bases; J trimming: 9 bases; junction bases outside the gene matches: 10. CDR3 protein: CASSLRGASGTPQYF. CDR3 sequence (DNA): TGTGCCAGCAGCTTAAGGGGGGCTAGCGGGACTCCCCAGTACTTC.

This clonotype was seen a handful of times. The chain is built from TRBV4-1 and TRBJ1-5, with D possibly TRBD1 on 6 matching bases. V lost 3 bases, J lost 4 bases, and 16 bases lay in between. The CDR3 totals 16 residues. Germline loops: CDR1 MGHRA, CDR2 YSYEKL. Written as DNA, the CDR3 is TGCGCCAGCAGCCATACCCAACAGGGTCTGAATCAGCCCCAGCATTTT. This sequence encodes CASSHTQQGLNQPQHF.

This clonotype was seen ten or more times. The chain carries TRBV7-9 and TRBJ2-1; D is undetermined. Trimming took off 7 bases at V and 3 bases at J, with 4 bases between the two ends. Per the germline V gene, CDR1 is SEHNR and CDR2 is FQNEAQ (reference sequence). The CDR3 sequence is 11 residues long. In DNA form, the CDR3 reads TGTGCCAGCAACTACTACAATGAGCAGTTCTTC. This codes for CASNYYNEQFF.

This clonotype was counted ten times or more. The rearrangement uses TRBV7-2 and TRBJ2-4; D gene uncertain. V lost 6 bases, J lost 0 bases, and 18 bases lay in between. The CDR3 is 17 residues long. Per germline, CDR1 SGHTA and CDR2 FQGNSA. DNA for the CDR3: TGTGCCAGCAGGAGGACGTTTCTTCCCGTAGCCAAAAACATTCAGTACTTC. This translates into CASRRTFLPVAKNIQYF.

In its sample, this clonotype was seen many times. This chain uses TRBV7-6 with TRBJ2-5; 12 bases align to TRBD2. CDR3 length equals 16 residues. Germline loops: CDR1 SGHVS, CDR2 FNYEAQ. V was pared by 3 bases and J by 5 bases, with 7 bases of the junction left unmatched. The CDR3 DNA is TGTGCCAGCAGCTTCCTAGCGGGGGGGCCAGAGGAGACCCAGTACTTC. It specifies CASSFLAGGPEETQYF.

This clonotype was recorded many times. The chain carries TRBV7-3 and TRBJ1-6, with D unresolved. V dropped 1 base and J dropped 7 bases, with 8 bases sitting between them. Germline V CDR1 and CDR2: SGHTA, FQGTGA. CDR3 length: 14 residues. CDR3: CASSLKSGNSPLHF. Here the CDR3 DNA reads TGTGCCAGCAGCTTAAAGTCGGGGAATTCACCCCTCCACTTT.

V and J are TRBV7-2 and TRBJ2-4; D is unresolved. CDR1 and CDR2 (germline): SGHTA, FQGNSA. V was shortened by 5 bases and J by 6 bases, with 11 bases between the two germline ends. This CDR3 contains 13 residues. CDR3 DNA: TGTGCCAGCAGCCCGGGTCTGTCAAACATTCAGTACTTC. Residues: CASSPGLSNIQYF.

In its sample, this clonotype was seen many times. CDR3 loop: CASSFGTPSTDTQYF. The DNA for the CDR3 is TGTGCCAGCAGCTTCGGGACGCCTAGCACAGATACGCAGTATTTT. The chain links TRBV7-2 to TRBJ2-3, with D possibly called TRBD1 or TRBD2 (5 bases each). The CDR3 extends over 15 amino acids. The germline V gene has CDR1 SGHTA and CDR2 FQGNSA. Trimming removed 3 bases from V and 0 bases from J, with 10 bases in between.

V usage is TRBV27 and J usage is TRBJ1-5; tentative D call: TRBD1 (6 bases). V dropped 3 bases and J dropped 5 bases, with 14 bases sitting between them. There are 15 residues in the CDR3. Germline V lookup: CDR1 MNHEY, CDR2 SMNVEV (reference sequence). The CDR3 here is CASSFYPEGDQPQHF. The CDR3 DNA sequence: TGTGCCAGCAGTTTTTACCCAGAGGGGGATCAGCCCCAGCATTTT.

The chain recombines TRBV28 with TRBJ1-2; D is unclear. The length of the CDR3 is 14 residues. Germline V gene lookup returns CDR1 MDHEN and CDR2 SYDVKM. The ends were cut back, 4 bases at V and 3 bases at J, with 12 bases in the middle. CDR3 region: CASSSGLRDYGYTF. The DNA of the CDR3 is TGTGCCAGCAGTTCCGGGCTTCGGGACTATGGCTACACCTTC.

As regards this clonotype: A much bigger clone sits one base away, suggesting this may be a read error. The J gene is TRBJ2-1, the V gene TRBV7-8, with TRBD1 identical over 7 bases. The ends lost 5 bases at V and 9 bases at J; junction bases unmatched: 13. CDR1 and CDR2 (germline): SGHVS, FQNEAQ. The CDR3 runs to 15 residues. The DNA for the CDR3 is TGTGCCAGCAGCCTGAAGACAGGGTGGCTGGGTGAGCAGTTCTTC. Amino acid sequence: CASSLKTGWLGEQFF.

The chain has TRBV24-1 and TRBJ1-1; D remains unclear. The germline V gene encodes CDR1 KGHDR and CDR2 SFDVKD. Trimming cost V 4 bases and J 9 bases, with 5 bases left between them. The CDR3 spans 10 residues. CDR3 region: CATSDSQAFF. CDR3 nucleotide sequence: TGTGCCACCAGTGACTCCCAAGCTTTCTTT.

J is TRBJ1-6 and V is TRBV7-2; D unclear. Looked up from germline, CDR1 is SGHTA and CDR2 is FQGNSA. Deletions cut 2 bases from V and 2 bases from J, with 10 bases between. The CDR3 loop spans 16 amino acids. The CDR3 loop reads CASSLSAGAYNSPLHF. The CDR3 bases are TGTGCCAGCAGCTTATCGGCGGGAGCCTATAATTCACCCCTCCACTTT.

In this sample, this clonotype turned up a few times. The chain joins TRBV5-1 to TRBJ2-5; no clear D. Germline V gene data show CDR1 as SGHRS and CDR2 as YFSETQ. The CDR3 consists of 14 residues. V was trimmed by 0 bases and J by 5 bases, leaving 11 bases between them. Here the CDR3 DNA reads TGCGCCAGCAGCTTGGAAGGAGTGAGGGAGACCCAGTACTTC. Protein product: CASSLEGVRETQYF.

The chain recombines TRBV20-1 with TRBJ2-1; either TRBD1 or TRBD2 may supply D (7 bases each). The germline V gene has CDR1 DFQATT and CDR2 SNEGSKA (reference sequence). The CDR3 loop spans 13 amino acids. CDR3 residues: CSAGGGLSYEQFF. The CDR3, as DNA: TGCAGCGCAGGGGGGGGACTGTCCTATGAGCAGTTCTTC.

This clonotype was counted between two and nine times. The rearrangement joins TRBV12-3 or TRBV12-4 to TRBJ1-2; D not resolved. The CDR3 has 14 residues. Trimming removed 7 bases at V and 3 bases at J, with 15 bases between. CDR3 DNA sequence: TGTGCCAGCACGGCGGAGACGGGTCACTATGGCTACACCTTC. Amino acids: CASTAETGHYGYTF.

The chain links TRBV5-8 to TRBJ2-3, with a tentative D call TRBD2 (6 bases). The CDR3 is 14 residues long. Germline CDR1 and CDR2: SGHTS and YDEGEE. Between the trimmed V and J ends, which lost 6 bases and 3 bases, there was a span of 14 bases. CDR3 loop: CASILGSGTDTQYF. CDR3 coding DNA: TGTGCCAGCATCCTCGGGAGCGGAACAGATACGCAGTATTTT.

This chain connects TRBV20-1 to TRBJ1-2; 7 bases align to TRBD1. With 5 bases clipped from V and 0 bases from J, the junction kept 3 bases outside the gene matches. CDR1 is DFQATT, CDR2 SNEGSKA, per germline (reference sequence). The CDR3 is 13 amino acids. CDR3 in amino acids: CSAGGTANYGYTF. The CDR3, as DNA: TGCAGTGCTGGGGGGACAGCTAACTATGGCTACACCTTC.

At least ten counts were recorded for this clonotype. The chain uses TRBV12-3 or TRBV12-4 and TRBJ2-1; 14 bases are a match to TRBD2. The CDR3 sequence is 16 residues long. Trimming at V came to 6 bases and at J to 8 bases, leaving 9 bases not matched to a gene. CDR3 coding DNA: TGTGCCAGCAGCCAAAGGACTAGCGGGAGGTTCGATGAGCAGTTCTTC. It codes for CASSQRTSGRFDEQFF.

This clonotype was detected many times. The chain recombines TRBV6-5 with TRBJ2-7; 8 nucleotides align to TRBD1. This CDR3 spans 14 amino acids. Trimming cost V 2 bases and J 3 bases; bases outside gene matches: 3. Germline CDR1 and CDR2: MNHEY and SVGAGI. The CDR3, as DNA: TGTGCCAGCAGTTACGGGACAGGTGTCTACGAGCAGTACTTC. Protein product: CASSYGTGVYEQYF.

The V call is TRBV5-1, the J call TRBJ2-5; 7 bases align to TRBD1. Germline V CDR1 and CDR2: SGHRS, YFSETQ. The CDR3 covers 14 residues. After removal of 4 bases from V and 3 bases from J, the junction contained 6 bases not matched to a gene. As DNA, the CDR3 is TGCGCCAGCAGCATCACCGGGACAGAAGAGACCCAGTACTTC. Protein product: CASSITGTEETQYF.

This rearrangement joins TRBV20-1 to TRBJ2-7; possible D gene TRBD2, 5 bases. Germline V gene lookup returns CDR1 DFQATT and CDR2 SNEGSKA (reference sequence). This CDR3 contains 12 residues. V gave up 5 bases and J gave up 2 bases, with 10 bases separating them. The DNA for the CDR3 is TGCAGTGCTGGAGGCAGGCCCTACGAGCAGTACTTC. Its translation: CSAGGRPYEQYF.

This chain connects TRBV25-1 to TRBJ1-2; 9 positions agree with TRBD1. The V gene end was trimmed by 3 bases and the J gene end by 8 bases; junction bases not matched to a gene: 16. The CDR3 loop spans 17 amino acids. The germline CDR1 and CDR2 sequences are MGHDK and SYGVNS. The CDR3 reads CASSETGTGNRIRGYTF. The CDR3 nucleotides read TGTGCCAGCAGTGAGACCGGGACAGGGAATAGAATCAGGGGCTACACCTTC.